This T cell receptor (beta chain) was captured in a study of T cell responses to AZD1222 COVID-19 vaccine. Clones were read by immunoSEQ multiplex PCR, and TCRdb kept only the in-frame ones, dropping some. Here the sample spans approximately 80,000 clones, around 89% being singletons. The receptor was isolated from an adult in good health. The sample in question was peripheral blood, obtained on day 0 of AZD1222 vaccination.

In DNA form, the CDR3 reads TGTGCCAGCAGTGGGGCGGGGTCGCTTTATGGCTACACCTTC. Protein sequence: CASSGAGSLYGYTF. The rearrangement links TRBV25-1 to TRBJ1-2; D remains ambiguous. This CDR3 has 14 amino acids. V shed 4 bases and J shed 5 bases, with 14 bases lying between them. Looked up from germline, CDR1 is MGHDK and CDR2 is SYGVNS.